The clone carrying this T cell receptor beta chain was seen at least ten times. Its antigen remains unknown. The record originates from a study of T cells in Graves' hyperthyroidism and ophthalmopathy. Study-wide findings and caveats: Blood held most thyroid clonotypes expanded above 0.001 frequency.

Thyroid ultrasound, orbital computed tomography, clinical symptoms, and serum thyroxine and TRAb underpinned diagnoses. More than 9.5 ml fresh peripheral blood yielded the PBMCs. This CDR3 is 14 amino acids long. From germline, CDR1 is GTSNPN and CDR2 SVGIG (reference sequence). The V gene lost 0 bases and the J gene lost 2 bases, with 11 bases spanning the gap. Authors of the study amplified TCR beta CDR3 regions from RNA transcripts. The HTBI primer set was used in a first-round RT-PCR of the TCR CDR3. TCRdb re-derived calls from the multiplex PCR reads in MiXCR, one entry per CDR3 protein. The sample yields about 400,000 distinct CDR3 sequences, roughly 13% seen once.

The origin of this receptor is a man aged 50-59 years with Graves' ophthalmopathy. What was sequenced was blood. V usage is TRBV30 and J usage is TRBJ2-7, with D unresolved. The CDR3 spells CAWSVSDGTYEQYF. DNA of the CDR3: TGTGCCTGGAGTGTATCCGACGGAACCTACGAGCAGTACTTC.